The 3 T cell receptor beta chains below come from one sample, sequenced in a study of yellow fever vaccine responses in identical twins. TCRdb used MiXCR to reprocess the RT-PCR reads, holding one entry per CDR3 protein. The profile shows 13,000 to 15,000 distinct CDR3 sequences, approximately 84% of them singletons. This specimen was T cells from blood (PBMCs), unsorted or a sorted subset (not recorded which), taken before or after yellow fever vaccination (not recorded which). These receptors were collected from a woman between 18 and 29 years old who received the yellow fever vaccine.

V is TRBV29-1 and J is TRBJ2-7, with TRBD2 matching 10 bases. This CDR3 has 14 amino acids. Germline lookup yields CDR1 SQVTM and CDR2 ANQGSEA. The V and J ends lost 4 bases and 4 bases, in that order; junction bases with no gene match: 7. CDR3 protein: CSVVLAGGTYEQYF. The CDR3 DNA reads TGCAGCGTTGTATTAGCGGGAGGCACGTACGAGCAGTACTTC.

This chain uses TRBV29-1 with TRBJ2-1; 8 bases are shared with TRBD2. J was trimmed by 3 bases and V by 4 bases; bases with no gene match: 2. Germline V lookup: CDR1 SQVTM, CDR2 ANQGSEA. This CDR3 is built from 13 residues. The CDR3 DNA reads TGCAGCGTTGCCGGGAGGGGCTACAATGAGCAGTTCTTC. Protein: CSVAGRGYNEQFF.

CDR3 sequence: CATLVPYSYNEQFF. The CDR3 DNA sequence: TGTGCCACCCTGGTCCCATACTCCTACAATGAGCAGTTCTTC. The chain employs TRBV28 and TRBJ2-1; D is uncertain. This CDR3 has 14 amino acids. The V gene lost 10 bases and the J gene lost 0 bases, with 13 bases spanning the gap. Germline V gene data show CDR1 as MDHEN and CDR2 as SYDVKM.